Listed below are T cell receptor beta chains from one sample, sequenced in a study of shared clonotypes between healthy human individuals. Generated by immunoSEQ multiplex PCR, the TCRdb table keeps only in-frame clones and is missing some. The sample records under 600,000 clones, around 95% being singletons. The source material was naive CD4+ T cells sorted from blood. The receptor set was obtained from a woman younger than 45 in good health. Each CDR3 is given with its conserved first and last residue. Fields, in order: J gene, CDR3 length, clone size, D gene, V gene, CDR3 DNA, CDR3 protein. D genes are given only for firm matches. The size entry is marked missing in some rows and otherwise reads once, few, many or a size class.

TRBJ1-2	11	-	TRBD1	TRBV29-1	TGCAGCGTGGGACAGGGAACCGGCTACACCTTC	CSVGQGTGYTF
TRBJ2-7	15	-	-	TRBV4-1	TGCGCCAGCAGCCAAGAAGTCGGCACTGCCTACGAGCAGTACTTC	CASSQEVGTAYEQYF
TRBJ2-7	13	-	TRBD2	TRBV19	TGTGCCAGTAGTATCCCTAGCGGCTACGAGCAGTACTTC	CASSIPSGYEQYF
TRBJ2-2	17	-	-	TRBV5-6	TGTGCCAGCAGCTTGGCATTGAGTAGCTTGAACACCGGGGAGCTGTTTTTT	CASSLALSSLNTGELFF
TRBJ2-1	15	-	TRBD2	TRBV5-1	TGCGCCAGCAGCTTGAAACTAGCGGGAGTATATGAGCAGTTCTTC	CASSLKLAGVYEQFF
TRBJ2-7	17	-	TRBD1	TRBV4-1	TGCGCCAGCAGCCAAGGAGTGGTGGACAGGGGGTCCTACGAGCAGTACTTC	CASSQGVVDRGSYEQYF
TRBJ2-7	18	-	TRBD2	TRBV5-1	TGCGCCAGCAGCTTGTCTAGCGGGAGTGCGATCAGGACCTACGAGCAGTACTTC	CASSLSSGSAIRTYEQYF
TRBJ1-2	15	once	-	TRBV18	TGTGCCAGCTCACCCCTGGACGGATTGGACTATGGCTACACCTTC	CASSPLDGLDYGYTF
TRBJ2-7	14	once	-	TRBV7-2	TGTGCCAGCAGCTTAGACAGGGCTAACTACGAGCAGTACTTC	CASSLDRANYEQYF
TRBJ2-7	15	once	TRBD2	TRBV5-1	TGCGCCAGCAGCTCCCTCTCGGGAGGTTCCGGCGAGCAGTACTTC	CASSSLSGGSGEQYF
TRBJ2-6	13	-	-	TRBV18	TGTGCCAGCTCACCATCGGGGGCCAACGTCCTGACTTTC	CASSPSGANVLTF
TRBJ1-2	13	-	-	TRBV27	TGTGCCAGTGGACCTTGGCTGTCGGAGGGCTACACCTTC	CASGPWLSEGYTF
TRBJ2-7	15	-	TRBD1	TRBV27	TGTGCCAGCAGTTTACTGGGACAGGGCTCCTACGAGCAGTACTTC	CASSLLGQGSYEQYF
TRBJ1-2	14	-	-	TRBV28	TGTGCCAGCCGGGAAGAGGGAAGTAACTATGGCTACACCTTC	CASREEGSNYGYTF
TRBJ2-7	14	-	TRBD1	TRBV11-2	TGTGCCAGCAGCTTGACCAGGGGGCCCTACGAGCAGTACTTC	CASSLTRGPYEQYF
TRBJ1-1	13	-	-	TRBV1	TGCACCAGCAGCCCGCAGGGGGCCACTGAAGCTTTCTTT	CTSSPQGATEAFF
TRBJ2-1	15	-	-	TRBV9	TGTGCCAGCAGCGTAGCGACTACAGCCTACAATGAGCAGTTCTTC	CASSVATTAYNEQFF
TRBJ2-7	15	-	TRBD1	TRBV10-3	TGTGCCATCAGTGGCCCGGGACAGGGGCCTCAGCAGCAGTACTTC	CAISGPGQGPQQQYF
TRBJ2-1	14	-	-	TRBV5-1	TGCGCCAGCAGCTTGGAGATGTCCTACAATGAGCAGTTCTTC	CASSLEMSYNEQFF
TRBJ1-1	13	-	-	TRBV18	TGTGCCAGCTCACCGCGGGAGAACACTGAAGCTTTCTTT	CASSPRENTEAFF
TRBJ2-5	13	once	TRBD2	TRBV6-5	TGTGCCAGCAGACAAGCGGGAGTTGAGACCCAGTACTTC	CASRQAGVETQYF
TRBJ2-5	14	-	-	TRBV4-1	TGCGCCAGCAGCCAGGGGCGACTTGGTCAGACCCAGTACTTC	CASSQGRLGQTQYF
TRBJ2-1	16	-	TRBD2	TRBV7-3	TGTGCCAGCAGCCTAAGGGGCGGGAGAAATAACAATGAGCAGTTCTTC	CASSLRGGRNNNEQFF
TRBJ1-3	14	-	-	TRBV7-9	TGTGCCAGCAGCTTCAGGAGCTCTGGAAACACCATATATTTT	CASSFRSSGNTIYF
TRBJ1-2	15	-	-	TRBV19	TGTGCCAGTAGTATTTGGGCACCGCTTGACTATGGCTACACCTTC	CASSIWAPLDYGYTF
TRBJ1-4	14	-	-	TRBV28	TGTGCCAGCAGTTTGTCGGCAGGGTACGAAAAACTGTTTTTT	CASSLSAGYEKLFF
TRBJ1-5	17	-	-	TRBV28	TGTGCCAGCAGCTCTGATGAATGGATCAGCTCCAATCAGCCCCAGCATTTT	CASSSDEWISSNQPQHF
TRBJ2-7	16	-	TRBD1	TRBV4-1	TGCGCCAGCAGCCAAATCCTGGACAGGGGGCGTTACGAGCAGTACTTC	CASSQILDRGRYEQYF
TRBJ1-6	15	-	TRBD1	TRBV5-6	TGTGCCAGCAGCAGCAGGGGGCATCTGGATTCACCCCTCCACTTT	CASSSRGHLDSPLHF
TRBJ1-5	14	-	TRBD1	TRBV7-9	TGTGCCAGCAGCCACCAGGGGGACAATCAGCCCCAGCATTTT	CASSHQGDNQPQHF
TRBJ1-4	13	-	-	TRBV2	TGTGCCAGCATGCAGGGGACGGGGGAAAAACTGTTTTTT	CASMQGTGEKLFF
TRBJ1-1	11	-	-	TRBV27	TGTGCCAGCAGTTTTGAGAAAGAAGCTTTCTTT	CASSFEKEAFF
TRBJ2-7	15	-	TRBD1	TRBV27	TGTGCCAGCAGTTTTTCACAGGGGAAGAACTTCGAGCAGTACTTC	CASSFSQGKNFEQYF
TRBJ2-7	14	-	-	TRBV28	TGTGCCAGCAGTCGCCCCTGGAAACTCTACGAGCAGTACTTC	CASSRPWKLYEQYF
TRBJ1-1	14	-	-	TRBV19	TGTGCCAGTAGCGTACTCTTACCGAACACTGAAGCTTTCTTT	CASSVLLPNTEAFF
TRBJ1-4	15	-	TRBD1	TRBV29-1	TGCAGCGTTGAAGCCCGGGGGAGGGGGCATGAAAAACTGTTTTTT	CSVEARGRGHEKLFF
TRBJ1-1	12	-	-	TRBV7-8	TGTGCCAGCAGCAGGGGGGACGGTGGGGCTTTCTTT	CASSRGDGGAFF
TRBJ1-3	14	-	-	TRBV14	TGTGCCAGCAGCCCAAGGGGAGCTGGAAACACCATATATTTT	CASSPRGAGNTIYF
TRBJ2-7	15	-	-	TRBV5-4	TGTGCCAGCAGCCCGGGGGGCGGACAATCCTACGAGCAGTACTTC	CASSPGGGQSYEQYF
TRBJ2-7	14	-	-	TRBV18	TGTGCCAGCTCACCCGACAGGAGCTCCTACGAGCAGTACTTC	CASSPDRSSYEQYF
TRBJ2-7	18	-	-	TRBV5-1	TGCGCCAGCAGCTTGGGCCCCTCACTAGTCCTGAGCTCCTACGAGCAGTACTTC	CASSLGPSLVLSSYEQYF
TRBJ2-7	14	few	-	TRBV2	TGTGCCAGCAGTACTTACGGGGGTATGAACGAGCAGTACTTC	CASSTYGGMNEQYF
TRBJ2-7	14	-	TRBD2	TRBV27	TGTGCCAGCGGGACTAGCGTGCGCTCCTACGAGCAGTACTTC	CASGTSVRSYEQYF
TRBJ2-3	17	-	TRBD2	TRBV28	TGTGCCAGCAGTTCCCCATGGAGCGGGAGGATCGGAGATACGCAGTATTTT	CASSSPWSGRIGDTQYF
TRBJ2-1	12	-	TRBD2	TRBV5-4	TGTGCCAGCAGCTTAGGGGAGGGTGAGCAGTTCTTC	CASSLGEGEQFF
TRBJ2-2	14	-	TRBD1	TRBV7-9	TGTGCCAGCAGCCCTTGGGACAGGGGCGGGGAGCTGTTTTTT	CASSPWDRGGELFF
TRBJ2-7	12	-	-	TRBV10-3	TGTGCCATCAGGGGACCCAGCTACGAGCAGTACTTC	CAIRGPSYEQYF
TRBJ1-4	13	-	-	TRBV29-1	TGCAGCTGTAGGGACCATCGGAGTGAAAAACTGTTTTTT	CSCRDHRSEKLFF
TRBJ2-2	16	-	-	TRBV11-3	TGTGCCAGCAGCTTAGGGGTCAGCCAGAACACCGGGGAGCTGTTTTTT	CASSLGVSQNTGELFF
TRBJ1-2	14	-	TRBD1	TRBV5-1	TGCGCCAGCAGCTTAGGGGACAGGACCTATGGCTACACCTTC	CASSLGDRTYGYTF
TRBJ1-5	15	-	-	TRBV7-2	TGTGCCAGCAGCTTTCAGGGAGGTAGCAATCAGCCCCAGCATTTT	CASSFQGGSNQPQHF